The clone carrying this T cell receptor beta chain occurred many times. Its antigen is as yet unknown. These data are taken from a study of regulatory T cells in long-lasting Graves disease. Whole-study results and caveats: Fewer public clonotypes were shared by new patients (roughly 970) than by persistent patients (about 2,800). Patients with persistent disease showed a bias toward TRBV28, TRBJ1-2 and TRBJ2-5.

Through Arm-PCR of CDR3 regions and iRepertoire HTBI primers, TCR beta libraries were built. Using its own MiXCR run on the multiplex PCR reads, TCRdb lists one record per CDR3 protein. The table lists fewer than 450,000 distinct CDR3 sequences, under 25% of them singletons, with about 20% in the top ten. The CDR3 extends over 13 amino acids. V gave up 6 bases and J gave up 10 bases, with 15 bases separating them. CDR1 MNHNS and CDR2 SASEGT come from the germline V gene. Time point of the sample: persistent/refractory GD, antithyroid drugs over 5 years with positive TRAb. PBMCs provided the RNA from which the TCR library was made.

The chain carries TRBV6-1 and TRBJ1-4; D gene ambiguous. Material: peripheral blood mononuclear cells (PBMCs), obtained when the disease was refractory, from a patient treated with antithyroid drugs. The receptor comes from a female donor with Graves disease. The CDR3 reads CASRSPSSGKLFF. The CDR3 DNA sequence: TGTGCCAGCAGGTCCCCATCGTCGGGAAAACTGTTTTTT.